The 17 T cell receptor beta chains presented below share a single source sample, sequenced in a study of CXCR3-negative and CXCR3-positive naive CD8 T cells (dated by TCRdb to about 2019). Sequenced using a NextSeq 550. The Human TCR Profiling Kit (MiLaboratory) was used to prepare UMI-labeled 5' RACE TRB cDNA libraries. The reads went through TCRdb reprocessing, and each CDR3 protein sequence gets one entry with no DNA. This sample's table carries about 62,000 distinct CDR3 sequences. About 4.5% of the sample is in the top ten clones. The sample comprised naive CXCR3- CD8+ T cells from blood. What the cell subset or site label conveys for this sample: CD45RO-CCR7+CD27+CD95- naive CD8+ T cells lacking CXCR3 (TNR3-). Source of these receptors: a human donor in good health. Some clones in this sample may be carry-over from other donors' samples.

The rearrangement links TRBV5-1 to TRBJ2-7; no DNA is available, so the TRBD2 call from TCRdb remains unchecked. The V gene's germline CDR1 is SGHRS and CDR2 YFSETQ. This CDR3 contains 12 residues. The CDR3 protein is CASSWEAGEQYF.

The rearrangement links TRBV29-1 to TRBJ2-7; TCRdb proposes TRBD1, but this gene call is untestable without DNA. Germline CDR1 reads SQVTM; CDR2 reads ANQGSEA. CDR3 length: 13 amino acids. This chain's CDR3 is CSVVGTGDYEQYF.

The rearrangement links TRBV29-1 to TRBJ2-2; TCRdb gives TRBD1 as the D gene, but with no DNA this cannot be confirmed. The CDR3 has 16 amino acids. CDR1 and CDR2 (germline): SQVTM, ANQGSEA. CDR3 sequence: CSVEDRVQGNTGELFF.

The chain is built from TRBV28 and TRBJ2-5; TCRdb designates TRBD2, a call that cannot be tested without DNA. The CDR3 covers 14 residues. Germline V gives CDR1 MDHEN, CDR2 SYDVKM. The CDR3 sequence: CASSLKASQETQYF.

The chain is built from TRBV6-2 or TRBV6-3 and TRBJ1-1. The CDR3 runs 13 residues. From germline, CDR1 is MNHEY and CDR2 SVGEGT. The CDR3 is CASTRTENTEAFF.

This rearrangement joins TRBV6-1 to TRBJ2-7; TCRdb picks TRBD1, but there is no DNA to check that call. Germline V gene sequence: CDR1 MNHNS, CDR2 SASEGT. The CDR3 is 15 residues long. CDR3 sequence: CASSEMGGSAFEQYF.

V and J are TRBV28 and TRBJ1-5. CDR1 is MDHEN, CDR2 SYDVKM, per germline. This CDR3 comprises 15 residues. Here the CDR3 reads CASSLDAGYNQPQHF.

The chain couples TRBV28 to TRBJ2-3; checking the TCRdb D call of TRBD2 is not possible without DNA. This CDR3 has 15 amino acids. Germline CDR1 reads MDHEN; CDR2 reads SYDVKM. This CDR3 reads CASSSVAGSTDTQYF.

The chain employs TRBV29-1 and TRBJ2-1; there is no DNA to check the TCRdb D call of TRBD1. This CDR3 is built from 14 residues. Germline V gives CDR1 SQVTM, CDR2 ANQGSEA. CDR3: CSVDRGSSYNEQFF.

The chain couples TRBV29-1 to TRBJ2-1; without DNA, the TCRdb call of TRBD1 cannot be checked. Germline assignment: CDR1 SQVTM and CDR2 ANQGSEA. The length of the CDR3 is 12 residues. The CDR3: CSGGDSHNEQFF.

The rearrangement joins TRBV7-9 to TRBJ1-1. Germline values: CDR1 SEHNR, CDR2 FQNEAQ (reference sequence). The CDR3 runs 13 residues. CDR3 amino acids: CASSLGGITEAFF.

The V gene is TRBV7-3, the J gene TRBJ2-1; TCRdb's D call, TRBD1, is unchecked because there is no DNA. Germline loops: CDR1 SGHTA, CDR2 FQGTGA. The CDR3 runs to 14 residues. The CDR3 spells CASSPPGTGGFQFF.

The V call is TRBV29-1, the J call TRBJ2-5. Germline CDR1 is SQVTM and CDR2 is ANQGSEA. The CDR3 is 14 residues long. The CDR3 here is CSVDIPGFQETQYF.

The CDR3 sequence: CASSFPGPEGTDTQYF. The gene calls are TRBV6-6 and TRBJ2-3; the D call from TCRdb, TRBD1, cannot be confirmed without DNA. Germline loops: CDR1 MNHNY, CDR2 SVGAGI (reference sequence). The CDR3 totals 16 residues.

The rearrangement uses TRBV20-1 and TRBJ1-4; TCRdb reports TRBD1, a call that lacks DNA to check it against. The CDR3 is 13 amino acids. Germline V gene lookup returns CDR1 DFQATT and CDR2 SNEGSKA (reference sequence). CDR3 protein: CSARDPTVEKLFF.

The chain recombines TRBV5-1 with TRBJ2-2; TCRdb selects TRBD1, and the lack of DNA leaves this call unchecked. Germline V gene sequence: CDR1 SGHRS, CDR2 YFSETQ. The CDR3 has 16 amino acids. This CDR3 reads CASSLPTGGLDGELFF.

V is TRBV20-1 and J is TRBJ1-1; the D gene TCRdb calls, TRBD1, cannot be checked with no DNA. The CDR3 totals 13 residues. CDR1 DFQATT and CDR2 SNEGSKA come from the germline V gene (reference sequence). This CDR3 reads CSARPRGDTEAFF.